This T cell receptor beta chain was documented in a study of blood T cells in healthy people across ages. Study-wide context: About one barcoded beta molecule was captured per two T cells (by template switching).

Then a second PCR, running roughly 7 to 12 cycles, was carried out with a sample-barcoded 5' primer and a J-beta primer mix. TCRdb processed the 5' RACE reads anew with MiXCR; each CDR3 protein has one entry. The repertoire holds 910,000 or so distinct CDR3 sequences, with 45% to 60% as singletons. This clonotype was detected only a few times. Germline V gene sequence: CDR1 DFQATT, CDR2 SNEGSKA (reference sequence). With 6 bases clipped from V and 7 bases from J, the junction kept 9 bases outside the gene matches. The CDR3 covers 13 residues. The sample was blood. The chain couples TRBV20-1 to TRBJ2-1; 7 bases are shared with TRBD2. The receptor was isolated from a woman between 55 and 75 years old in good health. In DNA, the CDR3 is TGCAGTGCAGGGAGGGGCGGGCCTAATGAGCAGTTCTTC. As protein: CSAGRGGPNEQFF.